The 18 T cell receptor beta chains reported below all come from one sample, sequenced in a study of T cells in Graves' hyperthyroidism and ophthalmopathy. TCR beta CDR3 regions were amplified from RNA transcripts. In the first-round RT-PCR of the TCR CDR3, the HTBI primer set was used. In TCRdb, the multiplex PCR reads were re-called with MiXCR into one record per CDR3 protein. The repertoire holds some 800,000 distinct CDR3 sequences, with about 38% as singletons. Sequenced sample: blood. Every receptor here comes from a man younger than 35 with Graves' hyperthyroidism.

The chain couples TRBV15 to TRBJ1-2; D is perhaps TRBD1 (5 bases). Trimming removed 5 bases at V and 4 bases at J, with 11 bases between. The CDR3 totals 13 residues. Germline CDR1 reads LNHNV; CDR2 reads YYDKDF (reference sequence). The CDR3 DNA is TGTGCCACCAGCGAACTCGGGGCCTATGGCTACACCTTC. Translated: CATSELGAYGYTF.

V gene TRBV7-9 combines with J gene TRBJ2-7, with a possible D match to TRBD1 (5 bases). Between the trimmed V and J ends, which lost 4 bases and 0 bases, there was a span of 13 bases. The CDR3 extends over 15 amino acids. In germline, CDR1 is SEHNR, CDR2 FQNEAQ (reference sequence). The CDR3 DNA reads as TGTGCCAGCAGCTCCCGGACACGAAACTCCTACGAGCAGTACTTC. Protein: CASSSRTRNSYEQYF.

This clonotype was detected only a few times. This chain uses TRBV9 with TRBJ1-4, with D perhaps TRBD1 (5 bases). Trimming took 2 bases from V and 8 from J, leaving 16 bases between them. The length of the CDR3 is 15 residues. Germline loops: CDR1 SGDLS, CDR2 YYNGEE. The CDR3 coding sequence is TGTGCCAGCAGCGTTCAGGGCCTCCGAGGGGAAAAACTGTTTTTT. This translates into CASSVQGLRGEKLFF.

This chain joins TRBV19 and TRBJ1-5, with 12 bases identical to TRBD1. The V segment lost 10 bases and the J segment 5 bases; nucleotides outside the gene matches: 15. CDR1 is LNHDA, CDR2 SQIVND, per germline (reference sequence). This CDR3 has 17 amino acids. The CDR3 nucleotides read TGTGCCACAGCCCGGGACAGGGGGCGCTTAGTCTATCAGCCCCAGCATTTT. Translation gives CATARDRGRLVYQPQHF.

This clonotype was observed a few times. The gene calls are TRBV7-2 and TRBJ2-7, with TRBD2 matching over 8 bases. Trimming took 7 bases from V and 2 from J; bases not matched to a gene: 10. Germline V gives CDR1 SGHTA, CDR2 FQGNSA. The CDR3 has 15 amino acids. The CDR3 reads CASTQAGLAPYEQYF. The DNA of the CDR3 is TGTGCCAGCACCCAAGCAGGACTAGCCCCCTACGAGCAGTACTTC.

At least ten counts were recorded for this clonotype. The J gene is TRBJ1-5, the V gene TRBV20-1; possible D gene TRBD1, 6 bases. Germline V gene lookup returns CDR1 DFQATT and CDR2 SNEGSKA (reference sequence). V lost 4 bases to trimming and J lost 5 bases, with 12 bases between them. The CDR3 length is 13 residues. CDR3 region: CSATWGRDQPQHF. DNA for the CDR3: TGCAGTGCTACGTGGGGGCGGGATCAGCCCCAGCATTTT.

This clonotype was detected many times. The genes are TRBV6-5 and TRBJ2-2; 13 positions match TRBD2. Germline V gene data show CDR1 as MNHEY and CDR2 as SVGAGI. Germline trimming cut 5 bases from V and 6 bases from J; bases unmatched to any gene: 9. CDR3 length equals 17 residues. For the CDR3, the DNA is TGTGCCAGCAGTCCCCACCGGACTAGCGGGAGCCCCGGGGAGCTGTTTTTT. Translated, it gives CASSPHRTSGSPGELFF.

This clonotype was picked up many times. This chain uses TRBV5-1 with TRBJ1-1; a possible D gene is TRBD1 (6 bases). This CDR3 spans 15 amino acids. V lost 0 bases and J 5 bases, leaving 14 bases between the germline ends. CDR1 and CDR2 from the germline V gene are SGHRS and YFSETQ. CDR3 loop: CASSLEGVTTTEAFF. The CDR3, as DNA: TGCGCCAGCAGCTTGGAGGGGGTAACGACGACTGAAGCTTTCTTT.

The chain couples TRBV11-3 to TRBJ2-7; 7 bases are shared with TRBD1. This CDR3 has 15 residues. With V trimmed by 5 bases and J by 7 bases, 14 bases remained unmatched. Germline lookup yields CDR1 SGHNT and CDR2 YENEEA. CDR3 in amino acids: CASSPPGTAEREQYF. The CDR3 nucleotides are TGTGCCAGCAGCCCTCCCGGGACAGCGGAGAGGGAGCAGTACTTC.

The chain carries TRBV5-1 and TRBJ2-5; 11 positions match TRBD1. J gave up 1 base and V 0 bases, and 5 bases lay outside the gene matches. The length of the CDR3 is 17 residues. In germline, CDR1 is SGHRS, CDR2 YFSETQ. The CDR3 protein is CASSLEGGTGGQETQYF. In nucleotides, the CDR3 is TGCGCCAGCAGCTTGGAAGGGGGGACAGGGGGCCAAGAGACCCAGTACTTC.

This clonotype was detected a few times. CDR3 in amino acids: CASSSSGIWEQYF. Here the CDR3 DNA reads TGTGCCAGCAGCTCCTCCGGGATCTGGGAGCAGTACTTC. The rearrangement uses TRBV12-3 or TRBV12-4 and TRBJ2-7; D is possibly TRBD2 (5 bases). CDR3 size: 13 residues. Trimming removed 6 bases at V and 7 bases at J, with 16 bases between.

This clonotype has a handful of counts. The rearrangement joins TRBV10-3 to TRBJ1-4; D perhaps matches TRBD1 (6 bases). The CDR3 contains 15 residues. V lost 10 bases and J lost 2, with 17 bases in between. Germline V gene data show CDR1 as ENHRY and CDR2 as SYGVKD. For the CDR3, the DNA is TGTGCCAGCAGGGAAGGGGGGGCGACTAATGAAAAACTGTTTTTT. This codes for CASREGGATNEKLFF.

The rearrangement uses TRBV15 and TRBJ1-2; a possible D gene is TRBD1 (6 bases). Trimming left V 5 bases short and J 8 bases short, with 12 bases between. This CDR3 comprises 12 residues. Germline lookup yields CDR1 LNHNV and CDR2 YYDKDF (reference sequence). The CDR3 loop reads CATSGRDTGYTF. The CDR3 DNA reads as TGTGCCACCAGCGGCAGGGACACAGGCTACACCTTC. Full variable domain (rest looked up from reference TRBV15 and TRBJ1-2): DAMVIQNPRYQVTQFGKPVTLSCSQTLNHNVMYWYQQKSSQAPKLLFHYYDKDFNNEADTPDNFQSRRPNTSFCFLDIRSPGLGDTAMYLCATSGRDTGYTFGSGTRLTVV.

In this sample, this clonotype turned up many times. V gene TRBV29-1 combines with J gene TRBJ2-7; TRBD1 matches at 9 bases. The germline V gene has CDR1 SQVTM and CDR2 ANQGSEA. This CDR3 has 14 residues. J lost 2 bases, V lost 3 bases, and 5 bases had no gene match. The CDR3 DNA is TGCAGCGTTGAGACCGGGACAGGGACCTACGAGCAGTACTTC. Amino acid sequence: CSVETGTGTYEQYF.

The CDR3 region is CSVEGYRPWNTEAFF. CDR3 nucleotide sequence: TGCAGCGTTGAAGGGTACCGGCCTTGGAACACTGAAGCTTTCTTT. The J gene is TRBJ1-1, the V gene TRBV29-1; D call uncertain. V lost 1 base, J lost 1 base, and 13 bases lay in between. Per the germline V gene, CDR1 is SQVTM and CDR2 is ANQGSEA. The CDR3 has 15 residues.

This clonotype was recorded a few times. V is TRBV20-1 and J is TRBJ2-5; 8 bases are shared with TRBD2. Germline lookup yields CDR1 DFQATT and CDR2 SNEGSKA (reference sequence). The J segment lost 1 base and the V segment lost 0 bases, leaving 7 bases of the junction unmatched. This CDR3 has 16 amino acids. The CDR3, as DNA: TGCAGTGCTAGAGATTTCGGGGGGGGGATCCAAGAGACCCAGTACTTC. It is translated as CSARDFGGGIQETQYF.

Comment on this clonotype: Sequence at one end of the junction differs from germline and may be a read error. The CDR3 sequence is CATSDPLGRSHQPQHF. In DNA form, the CDR3 reads TGTGCCACCAGTGATCCGCTGGGCAGGAGTCATCAGCCCCAGCATTTT. This rearrangement joins TRBV10-3 to TRBJ1-5; no definite D call. Germline CDR1 is ENHRY and CDR2 is SYGVKD. This CDR3 comprises 16 residues.

This clonotype was seen a few times. The V and J genes are TRBV20-1 and TRBJ1-1; D uncertain. CDR1 is DFQATT, CDR2 SNEGSKA, per germline (reference sequence). The V gene lost 1 base and the J gene lost 1 base, with 16 bases spanning the gap. The CDR3 runs to 16 residues. The CDR3 protein is CSARGPGSAKNTEAFF. The DNA for the CDR3 is TGCAGTGCTAGAGGGCCCGGGAGCGCTAAGAACACTGAAGCTTTCTTT.